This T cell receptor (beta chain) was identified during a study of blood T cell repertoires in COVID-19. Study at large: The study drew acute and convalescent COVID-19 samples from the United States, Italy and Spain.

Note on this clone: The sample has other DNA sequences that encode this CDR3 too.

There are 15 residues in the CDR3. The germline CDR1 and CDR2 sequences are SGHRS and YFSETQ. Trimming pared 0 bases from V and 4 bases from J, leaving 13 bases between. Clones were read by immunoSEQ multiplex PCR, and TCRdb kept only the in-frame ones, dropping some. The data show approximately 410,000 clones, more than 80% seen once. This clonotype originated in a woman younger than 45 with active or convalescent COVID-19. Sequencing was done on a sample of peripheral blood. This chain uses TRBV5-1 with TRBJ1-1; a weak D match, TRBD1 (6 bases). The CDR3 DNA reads TGCGCCAGCAGCTTGGGACCAGGGGTCAGCACTGAAGCTTTCTTT. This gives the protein CASSLGPGVSTEAFF.